This T cell receptor (beta chain) was documented in a study of cytomegalovirus exposure and HLA in healthy donors. For the study at large: The roughly 130 validation repertoires used the same platform as the approximately 700 first-cohort repertoires (as reported by a later analysis). Study observations and caveats: Researchers catalogued roughly 150 TCR beta chains as cytomegalovirus-associated. In vitro, three CMV-associated chains proved specific for CMV antigens.

Among the 120 subjects of the validation cohort, separate from the roughly 650-subject first cohort, were the donors. CDR1 is GTSNPN, CDR2 SVGIG, per germline (reference sequence). Unmatched junction bases numbered 1, after V lost 0 bases and J lost 4 bases. The length of the CDR3 is 14 residues. Method: immunoSEQ multiplex PCR; TCRdb's copy keeps in-frame clones and lacks some. This sample has about 360,000 clones, with just over 85% found just once. This clone came up a few times. Its antigen is not known. What was sequenced was PBMCs. The V call is TRBV30, the J call TRBJ1-5; TRBD1 matches 9 bases. The receptor's source is a woman aged 18-29 years in good health and CMV-seronegative. CDR3 nucleotides: TGTGCCTGGAGTGTAGGGACAGGGAATCAGCCCCAGCATTTT. It encodes CAWSVGTGNQPQHF.